This entry lists 10 T cell receptor beta chains sequenced from one sample in a study of blood T cell repertoires in COVID-19. Repertoires were generated with immunoSEQ multiplex PCR, while TCRdb's copy carries only in-frame clones and drops some. The profile shows roughly 200,000 clones, around 83% of them singletons. Sequencing input: PBMCs or T cells enriched from blood (not recorded which). The receptors were sampled from a middle-aged woman in a cohort exposed to, infected with or recovered from COVID-19 (not recorded which).

CDR3 sequence reads: CASSLRAGMNTEAFF. Written as DNA, the CDR3 is TGTGCCAGCAGCTTACGGGCAGGGATGAACACTGAAGCTTTCTTT. This rearrangement joins TRBV7-8 to TRBJ1-1; tentative D call: TRBD1 (5 bases). V dropped 2 bases and J dropped 0 bases, with 10 bases sitting between them. Germline values: CDR1 SGHVS, CDR2 FQNEAQ. This CDR3 region has 15 residues.

This clone appeared a few times. This sequence joins TRBV19 and TRBJ1-1; no clear D. Per germline, CDR1 LNHDA and CDR2 SQIVND (reference sequence). The V end was cut by 5 bases, the J end by 3 bases, with 13 bases between. The CDR3 runs 14 residues. The CDR3: CASSLSMGDTEAFF. CDR3 in DNA: TGTGCCAGTAGTCTATCCATGGGAGACACTGAAGCTTTCTTT.

The V and J genes are TRBV6-2 or TRBV6-3 and TRBJ2-7, with D unresolved. CDR3 size: 12 residues. Trimming removed 6 bases at V and 2 bases at J, with 8 bases between. Germline V gene lookup returns CDR1 MNHEY and CDR2 SVGEGT. In DNA, the CDR3 is TGTGCCAGCAGATACAGCCCCTACGAGCAGTACTTC. Residues: CASRYSPYEQYF.

This clone was recorded a few times. The rearrangement links TRBV19 to TRBJ1-6, with D tentatively TRBD1 (6 bases). The germline gives CDR1 LNHDA, CDR2 SQIVND (reference sequence). CDR3 length: 11 residues. DNA of the CDR3: TGTGCTGCAGGGGTTTACTCACCCCTCCACTTT. Protein product: CAAGVYSPLHF.

This rearrangement joins TRBV13 to TRBJ2-3; 8 nucleotides agree with TRBD2. This CDR3 has 18 amino acids. Germline CDR1 reads PRHDT; CDR2 reads FYEKMQ (reference sequence). V was clipped by 6 bases and J by 0 bases; unmatched bases: 14. The CDR3 reads CASRSFPFREGSTDTQYF. The CDR3 DNA is TGTGCCAGCAGATCCTTCCCTTTTCGGGAGGGCAGCACAGATACGCAGTATTTT.

The V and J genes are TRBV7-9 and TRBJ2-2; 7 bases agree with TRBD2. Germline CDR1 reads SEHNR; CDR2 reads FQNEAQ (reference sequence). V was clipped by 5 bases and J by 6 bases; unmatched bases: 9. This CDR3 has 15 amino acids. DNA for the CDR3: TGTGCCAGCAGCCCGGGGGAGCGGGGCCCCGGGGAGCTGTTTTTT. It yields the protein CASSPGERGPGELFF.

The V gene is TRBV27, the J gene TRBJ1-4; 8 positions match TRBD1. This CDR3 is built from 17 residues. CDR1 and CDR2 from the germline V gene are MNHEY and SMNVEV (reference sequence). The junction had 9 bases not matched to a gene; V was cut back by 6 bases and J by 0 bases. The CDR3 loop is CASSRTGGGATNEKLFF. DNA of the CDR3: TGTGCCAGCAGCAGAACAGGGGGGGGTGCAACTAATGAAAAACTGTTTTTT.

V and J are TRBV6-4 and TRBJ2-1; 7 bases map to TRBD1. V lost 4 bases, J lost 1 base, and 4 bases stayed unmatched. Germline values: CDR1 MRHNA, CDR2 SNTAGT. The length of the CDR3 is 15 residues. The CDR3 nucleotides read TGTGCCAGCAGTGCCCTGACAGGGTCCTACAATGAGCAGTTCTTC. This encodes CASSALTGSYNEQFF.

This clone was observed many times. V is TRBV23-1 and J is TRBJ2-1; 7 nucleotides align to TRBD2. TRBV23-1 is an ORF, and what it does is uncertain. The V gene end was trimmed by 9 bases and the J gene end by 0 bases; junction bases not matched to a gene: 5. The CDR3 sequence is 14 residues long. The CDR3 bases are TGCGCCAGTACCAAGCGGGGCTCCTACAATGAGCAGTTCTTC. Translation: CASTKRGSYNEQFF.

The V and J genes are TRBV4-1 and TRBJ1-2, with 8 bases fitting TRBD1. The trim removed 4 bases at V and 3 bases at J, leaving 4 bases unmatched. The CDR3 totals 14 residues. CDR1 and CDR2 (germline): MGHRA, YSYEKL. The CDR3 loop reads CASSPEDRDYGYTF. The CDR3 nucleotides read TGCGCCAGCAGCCCCGAGGACAGGGACTATGGCTACACCTTC.